Presented here are 20 T cell receptor beta chains from one specimen sequenced in a study of control samples from healthy donors and cancer patients. Assay used: immunoSEQ multiplex PCR; TCRdb lists only in-frame clones, some missing. The sample lists 140,000 to 150,000 clones, about 91% seen once, with roughly 3.2% in the top ten. The sample was blood. The receptors shown here come from a man aged 30 to 45 in good health.

Details on this clone: This sample also contains other DNA sequences that code for the same CDR3. The gene calls are TRBV5-1 and TRBJ2-1, with 12 bases aligning to TRBD2. The CDR3 sequence is 16 residues long. From germline, CDR1 is SGHRS and CDR2 YFSETQ. V was pared by 0 bases and J by 8 bases, with 6 bases of the junction left unmatched. The CDR3 DNA follows: TGCGCCAGCAGCTTGGGGCTAGCGGGGGGGCCCTATGAGCAGTTCTTC. Residues: CASSLGLAGGPYEQFF.

Worth noting for this clone: The same CDR3 also results from other DNA sequences found in this sample. V usage is TRBV10-3 and J usage is TRBJ1-1, with TRBD1 matching 8 bases. CDR1 is ENHRY, CDR2 SYGVKD, per germline. This CDR3 contains 14 residues. J lost 1 base, V lost 2 bases, and 0 bases had no gene match. The DNA of the CDR3 is TGTGCCATCAGTGAGGACAGGGGGAACACTGAAGCTTTCTTT. Translated: CAISEDRGNTEAFF.

The chain uses TRBV27 and TRBJ2-7; D not certain. Germline V gene sequence: CDR1 MNHEY, CDR2 SMNVEV (reference sequence). CDR3 size: 16 residues. The V gene lost 1 base and the J gene lost 3 bases, with 16 bases spanning the gap. The CDR3 sequence is CASSLLGNPSVYEQYF. CDR3 DNA: TGTGCCAGCAGTTTATTGGGGAACCCATCCGTCTACGAGCAGTACTTC.

The chain joins TRBV19 to TRBJ2-1; TRBD1 is a possible D gene (6 bases). Trimming took 5 bases from V and 6 from J, leaving 11 bases between them. CDR1 and CDR2 (germline): LNHDA, SQIVND (reference sequence). The CDR3 totals 13 residues. DNA for the CDR3: TGTGCCAGTAGTCCCGGGACACCCAATGAGCAGTTCTTC. Residues: CASSPGTPNEQFF. Together with reference TRBV19 and TRBJ2-1, the CDR3 gives the full variable domain: DGGITQSPKYLFRKEGQNVTLSCEQNLNHDAMYWYRQDPGQGLRLIYYSQIVNDFQKGDIAEGYSVSREKKESFPLTVTSAQKNPTAFYLCASSPGTPNEQFFGPGTRLTVL.

The rearrangement uses TRBV28 and TRBJ2-4; 11 nucleotides align to TRBD1. Per germline, CDR1 MDHEN and CDR2 SYDVKM. After removal of 3 bases from V and 6 bases from J, the junction contained 7 bases not matched to a gene. CDR3 size: 16 residues. CDR3 DNA: TGTGCCAGCAGTTTTAGCTCCGGGACAGGGGGAAACATTCAGTACTTC. It is translated as CASSFSSGTGGNIQYF.

This chain joins TRBV27 and TRBJ2-1; 10 bases fit TRBD2. CDR1 and CDR2 from the germline V gene are MNHEY and SMNVEV (reference sequence). Germline trimming cut 5 bases from V and 5 bases from J; bases unmatched to any gene: 3. This CDR3 spans 14 amino acids. CDR3 in amino acids: CASSPAGGNNEQFF. DNA of the CDR3: TGTGCCAGCAGTCCAGCGGGGGGGAACAATGAGCAGTTCTTC.

The CDR3 loop is CASSSNPAGGLGTDTQYF. The CDR3 coding sequence is TGTGCCAGCAGCTCCAACCCCGCGGGGGGGTTGGGCACAGATACGCAGTATTTT. V gene TRBV3-1 (or the pseudogene TRBV3-2) combines with J gene TRBJ2-3; 9 positions agree with TRBD2. CDR1 and CDR2 (germline): LGHDT, YNNKEL (reference sequence). V was clipped by 5 bases and J by 1 base; unmatched bases: 13. This CDR3 contains 18 residues.

J is TRBJ2-7 and V is TRBV5-5, with 8 positions matching TRBD2. This CDR3 has 13 residues. Germline trimming cut 6 bases from V and 5 bases from J; bases unmatched to any gene: 7. From germline, CDR1 is SGHKS and CDR2 YYEKEE (reference sequence). CDR3 protein: CASTRGGGDEQYF. As DNA, the CDR3 is TGTGCCAGCACCCGGGGGGGAGGGGACGAGCAGTACTTC. The complete variable domain, with remaining parts taken from reference TRBV5-5 and TRBJ2-7, reads DAGVTQSPTHLIKTRGQQVTLRCSPISGHKSVSWYQQVLGQGPQFIFQYYEKEERGRGNFPDRFSARQFPNYSSELNVNALLLGDSALYLCASTRGGGDEQYFGPGTRLTVT.

This clone was observed once. The chain uses TRBV11-2 and TRBJ1-4, with 7 bases identical to TRBD1. J gave up 0 bases and V 5 bases, and 6 bases lay outside the gene matches. Germline CDR1 and CDR2: SGHAT and FQNNGV. The CDR3 is 16 residues long. The DNA of the CDR3 is TGTGCCAGCAGCGCAGGGGGAGGTGCAACTAATGAAAAACTGTTTTTT. Translation: CASSAGGGATNEKLFF.

The rearrangement uses TRBV2 and TRBJ1-2; D remains ambiguous. The V and J ends lost 3 bases and 0 bases respectively, with 8 bases between them. The CDR3 extends over 14 amino acids. The V gene's germline CDR1 is SNHLY and CDR2 FYNNEI. DNA for the CDR3: TGTGCCAGCAGTGAGGTACAGTCTAACTATGGCTACACCTTC. Protein sequence: CASSEVQSNYGYTF.

The chain recombines TRBV28 with TRBJ1-1; D not certain. The germline gives CDR1 MDHEN, CDR2 SYDVKM. This CDR3 is 12 amino acids long. Trimming pared 6 bases from V and 2 bases from J, leaving 7 bases between. The CDR3 reads CASSPLNTEAFF. CDR3 DNA: TGTGCCAGCAGCCCCTTAAACACTGAAGCTTTCTTT.

V gene TRBV24-1 combines with J gene TRBJ1-5; 7 bases are a match to TRBD1. Germline CDR1 KGHDR, CDR2 SFDVKD. This CDR3 region has 14 residues. The V segment lost 6 bases and the J segment 5 bases; nucleotides outside the gene matches: 6. The CDR3 sequence is CATSPRGGDQPQHF. CDR3 DNA sequence: TGTGCCACCAGTCCCAGGGGGGGGGATCAGCCCCAGCATTTT.

This clone was counted once. J is TRBJ2-3 and V is TRBV24-1, with a weak D call TRBD2 (6 bases). V gave up 4 bases and J gave up 0 bases, with 10 bases separating them. Germline assignment: CDR1 KGHDR and CDR2 SFDVKD. CDR3 length equals 15 residues. The CDR3: CATSDAGTSTDTQYF. The CDR3 nucleotides read TGTGCCACCAGTGACGCCGGGACTAGCACAGATACGCAGTATTTT.

V gene TRBV9 combines with J gene TRBJ1-1, with a possible D match to TRBD1 (5 bases). Trimming removed 0 bases from V and 1 base from J, with 7 bases in between. The germline gives CDR1 SGDLS, CDR2 YYNGEE. The CDR3 has 14 amino acids. The CDR3 DNA is TGTGCCAGCAGCGTAGGACAGAAGAACACTGAAGCTTTCTTT. Its protein product is CASSVGQKNTEAFF.

CDR3 residues: CATSNDTTLGYGYTF. The CDR3, as DNA: TGTGCCACCTCGAACGACACCACCCTTGGGTATGGCTACACCTTC. The chain uses TRBV10-3 and TRBJ1-2; unclear D gene. With 10 bases removed from V and 5 bases from J, the gap between germline ends came to 23 bases. Germline loops: CDR1 ENHRY, CDR2 SYGVKD. This CDR3 is built from 15 residues.

This clone was counted a single time. V gene TRBV7-9 combines with J gene TRBJ1-5, with 9 bases aligning to TRBD1. The CDR3 is made up of 15 amino acids. V gave up 5 bases and J gave up 7 bases; unmatched junction bases: 9. Germline assignment: CDR1 SEHNR and CDR2 FQNEAQ (reference sequence). The CDR3 loop reads CASSPADRGYQPQHF. The DNA for the CDR3 is TGTGCCAGCAGCCCGGCCGACAGGGGGTACCAGCCCCAGCATTTT.

CDR3 in amino acids: CASLAGGPARELFF. The DNA of the CDR3 is TGTGCCAGCCTAGCGGGGGGGCCGGCCAGGGAGCTGTTTTTT. The chain employs TRBV19 and TRBJ2-2; 12 bases are shared with TRBD2. After removal of 9 bases from V and 9 bases from J, the junction contained 8 bases not matched to a gene. CDR3 size: 14 residues. Germline CDR1 reads LNHDA; CDR2 reads SQIVND (reference sequence).

This clone was recorded only once. This chain connects TRBV7-8 to TRBJ1-6, with a possible D match to TRBD1 (5 bases). CDR1 is SGHVS and CDR2 is FQNEAQ in the germline V gene. V lost 2 bases and J 6 bases, leaving 11 bases between the germline ends. CDR3 size: 15 residues. The CDR3 nucleotides read TGTGCCAGCAGCTTATTCGGGGGTAGTAATTCACCCCTCCACTTT. It specifies CASSLFGGSNSPLHF.

The chain employs TRBV5-4 and TRBJ2-3, with 7 bases identical to TRBD2. The CDR3 runs 17 residues. Germline-derived CDR1 and CDR2 are SGHNT and YYREEE (reference sequence). J gave up 2 bases and V 3 bases, and 12 bases lay outside the gene matches. CDR3 sequence reads: CASSSGRGRWNTDTQYF. The DNA of the CDR3 is TGTGCCAGCAGCTCGGGGAGGGGCCGATGGAACACAGATACGCAGTATTTT.

This clone came up once. V and J are TRBV11-2 and TRBJ1-6; 7 nucleotides agree with TRBD1. The trim removed 4 bases at V and 12 bases at J, leaving 9 bases unmatched. This CDR3 is built from 14 residues. Germline lookup yields CDR1 SGHAT and CDR2 FQNNGV. DNA of the CDR3: TGTGCCAGCAGCTCCCGACAGGGTACAATACCCCTCCACTTT. This translates into CASSSRQGTIPLHF.